These 9 T cell receptor beta chains came from one sample sequenced in a study of shared clonotypes between healthy human individuals. Sequencing was performed with immunoSEQ multiplex PCR; in TCRdb, only in-frame clones are kept and a portion is missing. The data contain roughly 2 million clones, about 94% of them seen just once; the ten biggest clones take up roughly 0.13%. Sequencing was carried out using naive CD4+ T cells sorted from blood. Subset defined: CD45RA+ positively selected. Receptors were obtained from a man between 18 and 29 years old in good health.

The genes are TRBV12-5 and TRBJ2-2, with TRBD2 matching 12 bases. Trimming at V came to 2 bases and at J to 7 bases, leaving 17 bases not matched to a gene. The CDR3 is 20 amino acids. Germline V gene sequence: CDR1 LGHNT, CDR2 FRNRAP. In DNA form, the CDR3 reads TGTGCTAGTGGTTTGCCTACGGGACTAGCGGGTGGAGGATGGATCGGGGAGCTGTTTTTT. Protein product: CASGLPTGLAGGGWIGELFF.

The chain has TRBV6-1 and TRBJ1-1; D gene uncertain. V was cut by 7 bases and J by 5 bases, with 11 bases left in between. CDR1 is MNHNS, CDR2 SASEGT, per germline. CDR3 size: 12 residues. CDR3 coding DNA: TGTGCCAGCATCAACGTAGTAACTGAAGCTTTCTTT. It encodes CASINVVTEAFF.

This clone appeared once. The rearrangement links TRBV19 to TRBJ2-7; D is perhaps TRBD1 or TRBD2 (6 bases each). This CDR3 has 17 amino acids. The ends were cut back, 3 bases at V and 2 bases at J, with 20 bases in the middle. CDR1 and CDR2 (germline): LNHDA, SQIVND (reference sequence). CDR3 coding DNA: TGTGCCAGTAGTATTGGGATCTGGGGGGCTGTAACCTACGAGCAGTACTTC. This codes for CASSIGIWGAVTYEQYF.

The DNA of the CDR3 is TGCGCCAGCAGCTTGGTGGATCAGAGCTACGAGCAGTACTTC. It codes for CASSLVDQSYEQYF. V is TRBV5-1 and J is TRBJ2-7; D is unresolved. This CDR3 contains 14 residues. The ends were cut back, 0 bases at V and 3 bases at J, with 10 bases in the middle. Germline V gives CDR1 SGHRS, CDR2 YFSETQ. The whole variable domain, filled in from reference TRBV5-1 and TRBJ2-7, reads KAGVTQTPRYLIKTRGQQVTLSCSPISGHRSVSWYQQTPGQGLQFLFEYFSETQRNKGNFPGRFSGRQFSNSRSEMNVSTLELGDSALYLCASSLVDQSYEQYFGPGTRLTVT.

The chain combines TRBV28 with TRBJ2-3; no firm D call. This CDR3 spans 15 amino acids. Looked up from germline, CDR1 is MDHEN and CDR2 is SYDVKM. V lost 5 bases and J 2 bases, leaving 14 bases between the germline ends. CDR3 region: CASSTSPATTDTQYF. The CDR3 DNA reads as TGTGCCAGCAGTACGTCCCCAGCTACCACAGATACGCAGTATTTT.

The chain combines TRBV28 with TRBJ2-7; tentatively, D is TRBD1 (6 bases). Germline V CDR1 and CDR2: MDHEN, SYDVKM. The length of the CDR3 is 14 residues. Trimming shortened V by 8 bases and J by 2 bases, and 16 bases separated the two germline ends. CDR3 sequence: CASAPPTGAYEQYF. The CDR3 nucleotides read TGTGCCAGCGCCCCACCGACAGGAGCCTACGAGCAGTACTTC.

This sequence joins TRBV6-6 and TRBJ2-7; maybe TRBD2 (6 bases). Germline assignment: CDR1 MNHNY and CDR2 SVGAGI (reference sequence). The V end lost 5 bases, the J end lost 3 bases, and 17 bases lay between the germline ends. This CDR3 region has 15 residues. The CDR3 region is CASSTAGPTSYEQYF. DNA of the CDR3: TGTGCCAGCAGTACCGCAGGACCGACTAGCTACGAGCAGTACTTC.

The chain has TRBV11-2 and TRBJ1-6, with TRBD1 matching 11 bases. Germline V gives CDR1 SGHAT, CDR2 FQNNGV. This CDR3 has 19 amino acids. V dropped 1 base and J dropped 7; count of bases not matched to a gene: 12. CDR3 residues: CASSLGRGQGAKVNSPLHF. CDR3 coding DNA: TGTGCCAGCAGCTTAGGTAGAGGACAGGGGGCGAAAGTAAATTCACCCCTCCACTTT.

This chain uses TRBV6-6 with TRBJ1-6; TRBD1 agrees at 7 bases. Unmatched junction bases numbered 4, after V lost 6 bases and J lost 5 bases. The CDR3 loop spans 14 amino acids. Germline lookup yields CDR1 MNHNY and CDR2 SVGAGI (reference sequence). CDR3 bases: TGTGCCAGCAGCCGGGACAGCCATAATTCACCCCTCCACTTT. This translates into CASSRDSHNSPLHF.